One and the same sample provided the 29 T cell receptor beta chains below, sequenced in a study of Tregs in tolerant kidney transplant recipients (dated by TCRdb to the late 2010s). The library was prepared using the immunoSEQ multiplex PCR assay. In TCRdb, the immuneACCESS table is reduced to in-frame sequences with V and J assigned. These tables do not hold every clone; where another copy was compared, an unresolved V gene accounts for under half, and the others remain unexplained. The sample includes 200,000 to 300,000 clones, with 80% to 85% observed a single time. In total, the top ten clones hold around 0.68% of the sample. The sample was CD4+ T cells from blood. These receptors were taken from a human donor in good health.

The genes are TRBV2 and TRBJ2-5; a possible D gene is TRBD2 (5 bases). Trimming left V 10 bases short and J 0 bases short, with 12 bases between. There are 13 residues in the CDR3. The germline V gene has CDR1 SNHLY and CDR2 FYNNEI. CDR3 nucleotides: TGTGCCATTGAGAGCGGCAACCAAGAGACCCAGTACTTC. This sequence encodes CAIESGNQETQYF.

The chain combines TRBV5-1 with TRBJ2-5; 8 nucleotides line up with TRBD1. From germline, CDR1 is SGHRS and CDR2 YFSETQ. CDR3 length equals 17 residues. The ends lost 3 bases at V and 3 bases at J; junction bases unmatched: 13. In nucleotides, the CDR3 is TGCGCCAGCAGCTCCACTCCTGGGACAGGAGGTAAAGAGACCCAGTACTTC. It codes for CASSSTPGTGGKETQYF.

The rearrangement links TRBV2 to TRBJ2-2; D might be TRBD1 (6 bases). This CDR3 comprises 10 residues. Trimming took off 6 bases at V and 13 bases at J, with 9 bases between the two ends. CDR1 is SNHLY and CDR2 is FYNNEI in the germline V gene. The CDR3 is CASRKQGLFF. DNA of the CDR3: TGTGCCAGCAGAAAACAGGGGCTGTTTTTT.

CDR3 protein: CASSSRQGARRGQPQHF. DNA of the CDR3: TGTGCCAGTAGTTCTCGACAGGGAGCCCGTCGAGGGCAGCCCCAGCATTTT. This chain uses TRBV19 with TRBJ1-5, with 7 nucleotides matching TRBD1. With 5 bases clipped from V and 7 bases from J, the junction kept 17 bases outside the gene matches. The CDR3 consists of 17 residues. The germline V gene encodes CDR1 LNHDA and CDR2 SQIVND (reference sequence).

The chain recombines TRBV6-1 with TRBJ2-7, with 9 bases lining up with TRBD1. Germline CDR1 is MNHNS and CDR2 is SASEGT. The CDR3 sequence is 15 residues long. Germline trimming cut 5 bases from V and 2 bases from J; bases unmatched to any gene: 7. CDR3 coding DNA: TGTGCCAGCAGTCGGGACAGGGCTTTAACCTACGAGCAGTACTTC. It codes for CASSRDRALTYEQYF.

In this sample, this clone turned up a few times. The chain has TRBV5-1 and TRBJ1-5, with unresolved D. The CDR3 runs 14 residues. CDR1 and CDR2 (germline): SGHRS, YFSETQ. V dropped 0 bases and J dropped 4 bases, with 8 bases sitting between them. CDR3 nucleotides: TGCGCCAGCAGCTTGGGGGATGGGAATCAGCCCCAGCATTTT. Protein product: CASSLGDGNQPQHF.

The CDR3 DNA is TGTGCCAGCAGCTTAACCCCTAGCGGTGCTACCTACAATGAGCAGTTCTTC. Amino acid sequence: CASSLTPSGATYNEQFF. V usage is TRBV7-3 and J usage is TRBJ2-1; 7 nucleotides line up with TRBD2. The CDR3 has 17 amino acids. V lost 0 bases, J lost 2 bases, and 7 bases stayed unmatched. Germline V lookup: CDR1 SGHTA, CDR2 FQGTGA.

V and J are TRBV10-1 and TRBJ2-3; 14 bases match TRBD2. This CDR3 spans 15 amino acids. The germline V gene encodes CDR1 WNHNN and CDR2 SYGVQD (reference sequence). Trimming removed 4 bases from V and 5 bases from J; junction bases left unmatched: 2. The CDR3 sequence: CASSGGTSGRDTQYF. Here the CDR3 DNA reads TGCGCCAGCAGTGGGGGGACTAGCGGGAGAGATACGCAGTATTTT.

The chain combines TRBV5-1 with TRBJ1-2; D uncertain. CDR3 length: 13 amino acids. Trimming removed 2 bases from V and 5 bases from J, with 10 bases in between. Germline V CDR1 and CDR2: SGHRS, YFSETQ. CDR3 sequence (DNA): TGCGCCAGCAGCTTCGAAGGTTCTTATGGCTACACCTTC. It codes for CASSFEGSYGYTF. Using reference TRBV5-1 and TRBJ1-2 for the parts outside the CDR3, the full variable domain is KAGVTQTPRYLIKTRGQQVTLSCSPISGHRSVSWYQQTPGQGLQFLFEYFSETQRNKGNFPGRFSGRQFSNSRSEMNVSTLELGDSALYLCASSFEGSYGYTFGSGTRLTVV.

The genes are TRBV14 and TRBJ2-7; D call uncertain. Trimming shortened V by 4 bases and J by 4 bases, and 14 bases separated the two germline ends. Germline values: CDR1 SGHDN, CDR2 FVKESK. This CDR3 has 14 residues. The CDR3 sequence: CASSRNVGSYEQYF. The CDR3 DNA sequence: TGTGCCAGCAGCCGGAACGTGGGGTCTTACGAGCAGTACTTC. The full variable domain, with the rest looked up from reference TRBV14 and TRBJ2-7, is EAGVTQFPSHSVIEKGQTVTLRCDPISGHDNLYWYRRVMGKEIKFLLHFVKESKQDESGMPNNRFLAERTGGTYSTLKVQPAELEDSGVYFCASSRNVGSYEQYFGPGTRLTVT.

This chain joins TRBV4-1 and TRBJ2-1; the D is unclear. CDR3 size: 14 residues. Per germline, CDR1 MGHRA and CDR2 YSYEKL. Trimming removed 0 bases at V and 7 bases at J, with 10 bases between. The CDR3 sequence: CASSQDGSRNEQFF. The CDR3 region has the DNA TGCGCCAGCAGCCAAGATGGGTCCAGAAATGAGCAGTTCTTC.

The V call is TRBV5-1, the J call TRBJ2-5; TRBD1 might be the D (7 bases). Germline V gene lookup returns CDR1 SGHRS and CDR2 YFSETQ. V gave up 3 bases and J gave up 2 bases, with 20 bases separating them. The CDR3 has 17 residues. The CDR3 nucleotides read TGCGCCAGCAGCTCAGGACTACAGGGGAACCTTCAAGAGACCCAGTACTTC. Protein: CASSSGLQGNLQETQYF.

The V call is TRBV6-5, the J call TRBJ2-7; TRBD2 might be the D (7 bases). The germline V gene has CDR1 MNHEY and CDR2 SVGAGI. With 5 bases removed from V and 2 bases from J, the gap between germline ends came to 13 bases. CDR3 length: 14 residues. The DNA for the CDR3 is TGTGCCAGCAGTGGAAAGCGGGACACCTACGAGCAGTACTTC. This sequence encodes CASSGKRDTYEQYF.

CDR3: CASSLEAGGAGKTQYF. In DNA form, the CDR3 reads TGTGCCAGCTCACTGGAAGCGGGAGGAGCTGGGAAGACCCAGTACTTC. The genes are TRBV18 and TRBJ2-5; 9 bases match TRBD2. Per germline, CDR1 KGHSH and CDR2 LQKENI. This CDR3 is built from 16 residues. Unmatched junction bases numbered 12, after V lost 4 bases and J lost 6 bases.

The chain employs TRBV18 and TRBJ2-5, with D maybe TRBD1 (7 bases). Deletions cut 4 bases from V and 5 bases from J, with 11 bases between. The germline gives CDR1 KGHSH, CDR2 LQKENI. This CDR3 comprises 13 residues. The CDR3 sequence: CASSQQGRETQYF. The CDR3 DNA reads TGTGCCAGCTCACAACAGGGGAGGGAGACCCAGTACTTC.

Written as DNA, the CDR3 is TGTGCCAGCAGCTCCGGACTTCGGAGGCGGCAGCTCACAGATACGCAGTATTTT. It is translated as CASSSGLRRRQLTDTQYF. J is TRBJ2-3 and V is TRBV7-6, with a weak D call TRBD2 (5 bases). This CDR3 spans 18 amino acids. The V end was cut by 4 bases, the J end by 2 bases, with 22 bases between. Germline-derived CDR1 and CDR2 are SGHVS and FNYEAQ.

The chain couples TRBV11-2 to TRBJ2-1; tentative D call: TRBD2 (5 bases). Germline-derived CDR1 and CDR2 are SGHAT and FQNNGV. The CDR3 spans 11 residues. Trimming pared 8 bases from V and 8 bases from J, leaving 10 bases between. CDR3 nucleotide sequence: TGTGCCAGCCGGCGGGTGGATGAGCAGTTCTTC. This sequence encodes CASRRVDEQFF.

V usage is TRBV25-1 and J usage is TRBJ1-3, with D possibly TRBD1 on 5 matching bases. V dropped 6 bases and J dropped 4 bases, with 19 bases sitting between them. Germline-derived CDR1 and CDR2 are MGHDK and SYGVNS. The length of the CDR3 is 16 residues. This chain's CDR3 is CASSQWGRESGNTIYF. Here the CDR3 DNA reads TGTGCCAGCAGCCAATGGGGCAGGGAGAGCGGAAACACCATATATTTT. The full variable domain, in which reference TRBV25-1 and TRBJ1-3 provide the parts outside the CDR3, is EADIYQTPRYLVIGTGKKITLECSQTMGHDKMYWYQQDPGMELHLIHYSYGVNSTEKGDLSSESTVSRIRTEHFPLTLESARPSHTSQYLCASSQWGRESGNTIYFGEGSWLTVV.

The CDR3 nucleotides are TGTGCCAGCATTAGCGGGGGCTCCTACGAGCAGTACTTC. This sequence encodes CASISGGSYEQYF. The V and J genes are TRBV2 and TRBJ2-7; TRBD2 matches 9 bases. CDR3 length equals 13 residues. Germline CDR1 is SNHLY and CDR2 is FYNNEI. V was clipped by 7 bases and J by 0 bases; unmatched bases: 1.

The rearrangement joins TRBV18 to TRBJ2-5, with D perhaps matching TRBD1 (6 bases). Germline assignment: CDR1 KGHSH and CDR2 LQKENI. The V and J ends lost 3 bases and 7 bases respectively, with 15 bases between them. CDR3 size: 14 residues. This chain's CDR3 is CASSPPGTRGTQYF. In DNA form, the CDR3 reads TGTGCCAGCTCACCTCCCGGGACACGCGGGACCCAGTACTTC.

In regard to this clone: At one boundary the junction diverges from the germline segment, which might be a read error. V usage is TRBV4-1 and J usage is TRBJ2-1, with 8 bases fitting TRBD2. The germline gives CDR1 MGHRA, CDR2 YSYEKL. The CDR3 runs 16 residues. The chain's CDR3 is CASSQDPSGSRNEQFF. CDR3 bases: TGTGCCAGCAGCCAAGATCCCAGCGGGAGCAGAAATGAGCAGTTCTTC.

The chain combines TRBV19 with TRBJ2-7, with 10 bases matching TRBD2. The CDR3 runs to 15 residues. Germline values: CDR1 LNHDA, CDR2 SQIVND (reference sequence). V trimming: 5 bases; J trimming: 0 bases; junction bases outside the gene matches: 4. The CDR3 DNA sequence: TGTGCCAGTAGTCGAACTAGCGGGACCTCCTACGAGCAGTACTTC. Protein product: CASSRTSGTSYEQYF.

The chain joins TRBV19 to TRBJ2-5; TRBD1 is a possible D gene (6 bases). The length of the CDR3 is 15 residues. Germline V CDR1 and CDR2: LNHDA, SQIVND (reference sequence). Trimming took off 4 bases at V and 7 bases at J, with 19 bases between the two ends. The CDR3, as DNA: TGTGCCAGTAGTAGAGCGTCAGGGGACCCCGGGACCCAGTACTTC. Its protein is CASSRASGDPGTQYF.

The count of this clone is one. The rearrangement links TRBV11-2 to TRBJ2-7; TRBD1 might be the D (6 bases). The V end was cut by 0 bases, the J end by 2 bases, with 8 bases between. This CDR3 contains 14 residues. Germline CDR1 is SGHAT and CDR2 is FQNNGV. CDR3: CASSLDRGPYEQYF. In nucleotides, the CDR3 is TGTGCCAGCAGCTTAGACAGGGGACCCTACGAGCAGTACTTC.

The chain links TRBV6-5 to TRBJ2-3; 11 bases fit TRBD2. CDR3 length equals 15 residues. Germline V lookup: CDR1 MNHEY, CDR2 SVGAGI. V was clipped by 6 bases and J by 4 bases; unmatched bases: 6. CDR3 DNA sequence: TGTGCCAGCAGGATCACTAGCGGGAGTGCAGATACGCAGTATTTT. Encoded protein: CASRITSGSADTQYF.

The genes are TRBV18 and TRBJ2-2; 7 positions match TRBD1. The CDR3 is made up of 13 amino acids. The V gene end was trimmed by 10 bases and the J gene end by 4 bases; junction bases not matched to a gene: 6. Germline CDR1 and CDR2: KGHSH and LQKENI. CDR3 coding DNA: TGTGCCACAAGACAGGGAATCACCGGGGAGCTGTTTTTT. It codes for CATRQGITGELFF.

This clone has only one observation. The chain combines TRBV2 with TRBJ2-3; 7 bases map to TRBD1. This CDR3 has 13 residues. The germline CDR1 and CDR2 sequences are SNHLY and FYNNEI. V was pared by 6 bases and J by 5 bases, with 5 bases of the junction left unmatched. The CDR3 sequence is CASRPTGLDTQYF. In DNA form, the CDR3 reads TGTGCCAGCAGACCGACAGGGTTAGATACGCAGTATTTT. Full variable domain (missing parts from reference TRBV2 and TRBJ2-3): EPEVTQTPSHQVTQMGQEVILRCVPISNHLYFYWYRQILGQKVEFLVSFYNNEISEKSEIFDDQFSVERPDGSNFTLKIRSTKLEDSAMYFCASRPTGLDTQYFGPGTRLTVL.

In this sample, this clone turned up a few times. V usage is TRBV5-6 and J usage is TRBJ1-3, with D unclear. Deletions cut 2 bases from V and 0 bases from J, with 9 bases between. This CDR3 comprises 15 residues. CDR1 SGHDT and CDR2 YYEEEE come from the germline V gene. The CDR3 DNA reads TGTGCCAGCAGCTTTGGCATGGCCTCTGGAAACACCATATATTTT. This translates into CASSFGMASGNTIYF.

This chain links TRBV6-1 with TRBJ1-6, with D possibly matching TRBD1 (6 bases). The CDR3 is 14 residues long. V was trimmed by 7 bases and J by 4 bases, leaving 11 bases between them. In germline, CDR1 is MNHNS, CDR2 SASEGT. The CDR3 DNA sequence: TGTGCCAGCACTCCCGGGACATATAATTCACCCCTCCACTTT. It is translated as CASTPGTYNSPLHF.